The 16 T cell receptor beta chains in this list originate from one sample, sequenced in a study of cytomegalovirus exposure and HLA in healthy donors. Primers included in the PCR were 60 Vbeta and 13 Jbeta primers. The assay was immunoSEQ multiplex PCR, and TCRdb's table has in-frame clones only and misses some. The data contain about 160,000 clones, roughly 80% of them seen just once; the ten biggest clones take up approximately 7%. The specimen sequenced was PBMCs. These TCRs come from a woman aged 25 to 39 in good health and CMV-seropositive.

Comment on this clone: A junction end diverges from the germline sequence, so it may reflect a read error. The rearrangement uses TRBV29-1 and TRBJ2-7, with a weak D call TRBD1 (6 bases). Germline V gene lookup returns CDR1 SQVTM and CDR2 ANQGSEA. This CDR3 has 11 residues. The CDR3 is CSVTTTGIVRF. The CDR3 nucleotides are TGCAGCGTCACAACTACAGGGATCGTACGCTTC.

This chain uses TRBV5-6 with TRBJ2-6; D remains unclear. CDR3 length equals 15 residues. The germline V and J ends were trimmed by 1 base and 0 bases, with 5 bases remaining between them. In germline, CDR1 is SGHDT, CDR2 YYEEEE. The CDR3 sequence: CASSLTDSGANVLTF. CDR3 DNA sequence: TGTGCCAGCAGCTTGACAGACTCTGGGGCCAACGTCCTGACTTTC. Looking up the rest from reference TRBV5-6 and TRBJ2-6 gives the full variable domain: DAGVTQSPTHLIKTRGQQVTLRCSPKSGHDTVSWYQQALGQGPQFIFQYYEEEERQRGNFPDRFSGHQFPNYSSELNVNALLLGDSALYLCASSLTDSGANVLTFGAGSRLTVL.

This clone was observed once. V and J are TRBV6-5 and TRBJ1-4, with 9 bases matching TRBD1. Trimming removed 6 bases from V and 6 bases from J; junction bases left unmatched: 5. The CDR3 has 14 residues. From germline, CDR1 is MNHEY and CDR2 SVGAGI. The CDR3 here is CASSQDRGDEKLFF. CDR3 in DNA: TGTGCCAGCAGCCAGGACAGGGGCGATGAAAAACTGTTTTTT.

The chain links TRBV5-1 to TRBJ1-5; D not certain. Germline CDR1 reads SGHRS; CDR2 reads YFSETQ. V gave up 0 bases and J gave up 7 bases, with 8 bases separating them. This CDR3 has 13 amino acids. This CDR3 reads CASSLAGDQPQHF. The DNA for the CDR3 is TGCGCCAGCAGCTTGGCCGGAGACCAGCCCCAGCATTTT.

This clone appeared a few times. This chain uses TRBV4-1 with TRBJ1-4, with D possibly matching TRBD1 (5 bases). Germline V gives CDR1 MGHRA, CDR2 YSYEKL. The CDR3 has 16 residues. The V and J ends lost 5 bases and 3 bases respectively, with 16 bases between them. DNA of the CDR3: TGCGCCAGCAGCTTGGAAGGGTCGGGGGCTAATGAAAAACTGTTTTTT. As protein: CASSLEGSGANEKLFF.

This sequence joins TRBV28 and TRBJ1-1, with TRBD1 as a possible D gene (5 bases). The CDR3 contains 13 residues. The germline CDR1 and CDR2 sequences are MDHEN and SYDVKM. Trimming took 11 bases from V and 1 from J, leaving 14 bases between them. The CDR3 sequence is CALRGGANTEAFF. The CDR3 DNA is TGTGCCTTACGGGGGGGAGCGAACACTGAAGCTTTCTTT.

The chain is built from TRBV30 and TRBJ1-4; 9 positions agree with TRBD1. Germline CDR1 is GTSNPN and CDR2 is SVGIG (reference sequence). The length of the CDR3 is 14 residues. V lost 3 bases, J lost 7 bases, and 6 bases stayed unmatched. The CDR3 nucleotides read TGTGCCTGGAGCACCGGGACAGGGCCTGAAAAACTGTTTTTT. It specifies CAWSTGTGPEKLFF.

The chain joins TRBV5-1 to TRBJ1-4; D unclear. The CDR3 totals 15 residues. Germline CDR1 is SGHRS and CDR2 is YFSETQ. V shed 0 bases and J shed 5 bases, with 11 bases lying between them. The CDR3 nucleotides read TGCGCCAGCAGCTTGGCCTTATTAGCGAATGAAAAACTGTTTTTT. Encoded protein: CASSLALLANEKLFF.

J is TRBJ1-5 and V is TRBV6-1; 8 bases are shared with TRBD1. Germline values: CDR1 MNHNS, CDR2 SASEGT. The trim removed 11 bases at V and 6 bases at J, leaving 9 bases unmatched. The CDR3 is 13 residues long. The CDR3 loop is CASQDREGQPQHF. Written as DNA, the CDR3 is TGTGCCTCCCAGGACAGGGAGGGTCAGCCCCAGCATTTT.

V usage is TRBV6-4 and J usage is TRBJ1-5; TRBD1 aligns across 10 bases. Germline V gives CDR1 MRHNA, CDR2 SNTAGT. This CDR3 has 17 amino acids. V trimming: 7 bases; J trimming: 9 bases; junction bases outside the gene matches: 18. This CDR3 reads CASTPEPGQGFLGPQHF. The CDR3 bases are TGTGCCAGCACCCCCGAGCCGGGACAGGGGTTTTTGGGGCCCCAGCATTTT.

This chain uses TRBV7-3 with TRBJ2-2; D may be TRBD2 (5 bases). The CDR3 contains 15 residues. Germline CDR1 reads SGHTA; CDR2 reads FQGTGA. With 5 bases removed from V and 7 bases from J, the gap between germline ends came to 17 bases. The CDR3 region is CASSQNRETSGELFF. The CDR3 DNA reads TGTGCCAGCAGCCAAAACCGGGAAACCAGCGGGGAGCTGTTTTTT.

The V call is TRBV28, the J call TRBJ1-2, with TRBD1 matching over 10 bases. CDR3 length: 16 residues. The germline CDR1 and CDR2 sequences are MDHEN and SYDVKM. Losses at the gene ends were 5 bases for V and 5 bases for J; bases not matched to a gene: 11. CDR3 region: CASSPRQGAAGYGYTF. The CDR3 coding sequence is TGTGCCAGCAGTCCGCGACAGGGGGCGGCTGGGTATGGCTACACCTTC.

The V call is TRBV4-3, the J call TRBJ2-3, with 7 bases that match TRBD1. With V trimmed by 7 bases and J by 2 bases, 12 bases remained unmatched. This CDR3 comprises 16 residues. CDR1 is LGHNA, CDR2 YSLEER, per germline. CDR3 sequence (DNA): TGCGCCAGCAATAGGGGGCTAGGGTTCTACACAGATACGCAGTATTTT. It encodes CASNRGLGFYTDTQYF.

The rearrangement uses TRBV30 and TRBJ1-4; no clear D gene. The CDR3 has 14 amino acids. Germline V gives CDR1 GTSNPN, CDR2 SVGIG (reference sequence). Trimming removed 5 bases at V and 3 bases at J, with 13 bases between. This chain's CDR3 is CAWAMGDSNEKLFF. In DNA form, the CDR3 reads TGTGCCTGGGCCATGGGTGACTCTAATGAAAAACTGTTTTTT.

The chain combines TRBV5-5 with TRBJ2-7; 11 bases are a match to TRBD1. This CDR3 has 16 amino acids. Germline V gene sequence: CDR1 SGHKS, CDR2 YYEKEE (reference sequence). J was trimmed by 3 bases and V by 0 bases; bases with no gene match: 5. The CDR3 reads CASSLAGGTGGYEQYF. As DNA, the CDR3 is TGTGCCAGCAGCTTGGCTGGGGGGACAGGGGGCTACGAGCAGTACTTC.

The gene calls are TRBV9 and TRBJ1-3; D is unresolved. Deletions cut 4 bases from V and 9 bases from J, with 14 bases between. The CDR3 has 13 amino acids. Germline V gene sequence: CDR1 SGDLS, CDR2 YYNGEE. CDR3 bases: TGTGCCAGCAGCACAGTGGGTGCTGGCACCATATATTTT. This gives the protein CASSTVGAGTIYF.